A selection of T cell receptor beta chains follows, all from one sample in a study of blood T cell repertoires in COVID-19. Clones were read by immunoSEQ multiplex PCR, and TCRdb kept only the in-frame ones, dropping some. Of approximately 290,000 clones listed, roughly 88% were seen once; the top ten hold around 1%. Sequencing was carried out using peripheral blood. The receptors stem from a human donor with COVID-19, enrolled during active disease. The donor label of this sample is uncertain. Both conserved end residues are part of each CDR3. A D gene is named only where the DNA matches it firmly. Size tells how often a clone was seen (once, few, many) or the class of an expanded clone, and some rows leave it out.

TRBJ2-1,TRBV27,.,TRBD1,CASSPNRGQGNSYNEQFF,TGTGCCAGCAGTCCCAACCGCGGACAGGGGAACTCCTACAATGAGCAGTTCTTC
TRBJ2-3,TRBV10-3,.,.,CATTSSTDTQYF,TGTGCCACCACATCGAGCACAGATACGCAGTATTTT
TRBJ1-2,TRBV19,.,.,CASSRAAIGYGYTF,TGTGCCAGTAGTAGAGCGGCGATTGGCTATGGCTACACCTTC
TRBJ1-3,TRBV19,.,.,CASSIQDSGNTIYF,TGTGCCAGTAGTATTCAGGACTCTGGAAACACCATATATTTT
TRBJ1-2,TRBV29-1,few,.,CTTAGADATRYGYTF,TGCACGACCGCAGGGGCAGACGCAACTCGATATGGCTACACCTTC
TRBJ2-1,TRBV19,.,TRBD2,CASSPLTSGDLRSYNEQFF,TGTGCCAGTAGTCCCTTGACTAGCGGGGACCTCAGATCTTACAATGAGCAGTTCTTC
TRBJ1-1,TRBV12-3/TRBV12-4,once,TRBD1,CASMGEGQPFAFF,TGTGCCAGCATGGGTGAGGGACAGCCTTTTGCTTTCTTT
TRBJ1-6,TRBV7-9,.,TRBD1,CASSLAPGEQGRFNSPLHF,TGTGCCAGCAGCTTAGCACCGGGGGAACAGGGGAGGTTTAATTCACCCCTCCACTTT
TRBJ1-5,TRBV3-1/TRBV3-2,.,.,CASSQGGGYDNQPQHF,TGTGCCAGCAGCCAAGGGGGGGGATATGACAATCAGCCCCAGCATTTT
TRBJ1-1,TRBV5-5,.,.,CASSLWSGTEAFF,TGTGCCAGCAGCTTGTGGAGCGGCACTGAAGCTTTCTTT
TRBJ2-7,TRBV5-1,.,TRBD1,CASSLHRGREQYF,TGCGCCAGCAGCTTACACAGGGGGCGCGAGCAGTACTTC
TRBJ2-1,TRBV19,.,TRBD2,CASRGLAGGNSYNEQFF,TGTGCCAGTAGGGGACTAGCGGGAGGTAACTCCTACAATGAGCAGTTCTTC
TRBJ2-7,TRBV3-1/TRBV3-2,few,.,CASSQAFGEQYF,TGTGCCAGCAGCCAGGCCTTTGGCGAGCAGTACTTC
TRBJ1-5,TRBV4-3,.,.,CASSQAPSNQPQHF,TGCGCCAGCAGCCAAGCCCCCTCCAATCAGCCCCAGCATTTT
TRBJ1-2,TRBV5-4,.,TRBD1,CALARQGGFYGYTF,TGTGCCCTAGCGAGACAGGGGGGGTTCTATGGCTACACCTTC
TRBJ2-7,TRBV28,few,TRBD2,CASSPWLAGPHEQYF,TGTGCCAGCAGTCCCTGGCTAGCGGGACCTCACGAGCAGTACTTC
TRBJ1-2,TRBV11-2,once,TRBD1,CASSSSRDRVKSIYGYTF,TGTGCCAGCAGCTCCTCCCGGGACAGGGTTAAATCAATCTATGGCTACACCTTC
TRBJ2-1,TRBV5-1,.,TRBD1,CASSLGQGNINEQFF,TGCGCCAGCAGCTTAGGACAGGGAAACATCAATGAGCAGTTCTTC
TRBJ1-4,TRBV5-1,.,.,CASSQGEGYEKLFF,TGCGCCAGCAGCCAAGGGGAGGGTTATGAAAAACTGTTTTTT
TRBJ1-2,TRBV18,few,.,CASSPPTAGDGYTF,TGTGCCAGCTCACCACCTACAGCCGGGGATGGCTACACCTTC
TRBJ1-2,TRBV29-1,.,.,CSAERGGGYTF,TGCAGCGCAGAACGGGGGGGCGGCTACACCTTC
TRBJ1-2,TRBV11-2,.,.,CASSLAIRESGYTF,TGTGCCAGCAGTTTGGCGATAAGGGAGAGCGGCTACACCTTC
TRBJ2-3,TRBV6-5,.,TRBD2,CASRKLAGDGDTQYF,TGTGCCAGCAGGAAACTAGCGGGGGACGGGGATACGCAGTATTTT
TRBJ2-7,TRBV2,.,.,CASTATYEQYF,TGTGCGTCGACAGCCACCTACGAGCAGTACTTC
TRBJ1-1,TRBV5-1,few,.,CASSLGQVMNTEAFF,TGCGCCAGCAGCTTGGGACAGGTCATGAACACTGAAGCTTTCTTT
TRBJ2-1,TRBV7-2,.,.,CASSLVMAIGPRRNEQFF,TGTGCCAGCAGCTTAGTGATGGCAATAGGACCGAGGAGGAATGAGCAGTTCTTC
TRBJ2-7,TRBV27,once,.,CASSPVIVRGGGYEQYF,TGTGCCAGCAGCCCAGTTATCGTTAGGGGGGGAGGCTACGAGCAGTACTTC
TRBJ2-2,TRBV11-3,.,.,CASSRDGALINTGELFF,TGTGCCAGCAGCCGCGACGGAGCCCTAATTAACACCGGGGAGCTGTTTTTT
TRBJ1-3,TRBV19,once,.,CASSDRQVFFSGNTIYF,TGTGCCAGTAGCGACCGACAGGTGTTCTTCTCTGGAAACACCATATATTTT
TRBJ1-2,TRBV5-1,.,.,CASSQQGSYGYTF,TGCGCCAGCAGCCAACAGGGATCCTATGGCTACACCTTC
TRBJ1-1,TRBV7-8,once,.,CASSFRQTRAFF,TGTGCCAGCAGCTTCCGACAGACGCGAGCTTTCTTT
TRBJ2-7,TRBV6-5,.,TRBD2,CASRAGEAYEQYF,TGTGCCAGCAGAGCGGGAGAAGCCTACGAGCAGTACTTC
TRBJ2-5,TRBV5-5,.,TRBD1,CASSLPGGSETQYF,TGTGCCAGCAGCTTGCCAGGGGGAAGTGAGACCCAGTACTTC
TRBJ2-3,TRBV7-2,.,TRBD2,CASSRRGGVADTQYF,TGTGCCAGCAGTCGTCGGGGAGGGGTAGCGGATACGCAGTATTTT
TRBJ1-6,TRBV28,.,.,CASSLSYLRTRDSPLHF,TGTGCCAGCAGTTTATCGTATCTGCGCACCCGGGATTCACCCCTCCACTTT
TRBJ2-2,TRBV7-2,.,TRBD2,CASRAGGFTGELFF,TGTGCCAGCCGGGCGGGAGGGTTCACCGGGGAGCTGTTTTTT
TRBJ1-2,TRBV7-3,.,.,CASSAGPWDYGYTF,TGTGCCAGCAGCGCGGGACCTTGGGACTATGGCTACACCTTC
TRBJ2-7,TRBV7-2,.,TRBD2,CASSLGLALSYEQYF,TGTGCCAGCAGCTTGGGACTAGCTTTAAGCTACGAGCAGTACTTC
TRBJ2-7,TRBV5-6,.,TRBD2,CASSLTLGGGKDYEQYF,TGTGCCAGCAGCTTAACTCTCGGGGGAGGGAAAGACTACGAGCAGTACTTC
TRBJ1-1,TRBV19,.,.,CASKVQGTNTEAFF,TGTGCCAGTAAAGTCCAGGGGACGAACACTGAAGCTTTCTTT
TRBJ2-3,TRBV7-3,once,TRBD2,CASSSISGGPDTQYF,TGTGCCAGCAGTAGTATTAGCGGGGGACCAGATACGCAGTATTTT
TRBJ1-6,TRBV28,.,.,CASSSRRGFNSPLHF,TGTGCCAGCAGCAGTCGGAGGGGTTTCAATTCACCCCTCCACTTT
TRBJ2-7,TRBV5-1,.,TRBD2,CASSSVTSGTSYEQYF,TGCGCCAGCAGTTCCGTCACTAGCGGGACCTCCTACGAGCAGTACTTC